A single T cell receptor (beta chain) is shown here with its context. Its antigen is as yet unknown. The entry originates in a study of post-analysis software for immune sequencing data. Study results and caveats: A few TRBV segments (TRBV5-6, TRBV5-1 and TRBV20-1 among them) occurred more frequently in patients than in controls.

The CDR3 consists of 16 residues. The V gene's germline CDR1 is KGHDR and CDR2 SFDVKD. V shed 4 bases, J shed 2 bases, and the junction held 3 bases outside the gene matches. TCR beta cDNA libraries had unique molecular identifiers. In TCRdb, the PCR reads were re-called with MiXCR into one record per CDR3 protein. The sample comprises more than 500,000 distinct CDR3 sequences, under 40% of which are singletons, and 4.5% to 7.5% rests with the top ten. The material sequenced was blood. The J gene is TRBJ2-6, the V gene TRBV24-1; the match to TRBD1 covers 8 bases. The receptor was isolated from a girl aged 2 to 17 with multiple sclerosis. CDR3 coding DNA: TGTGCCACCAGTGAACCAGGGGGCGCTGGGGCCAACGTCCTGACTTTC. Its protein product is CATSEPGGAGANVLTF.